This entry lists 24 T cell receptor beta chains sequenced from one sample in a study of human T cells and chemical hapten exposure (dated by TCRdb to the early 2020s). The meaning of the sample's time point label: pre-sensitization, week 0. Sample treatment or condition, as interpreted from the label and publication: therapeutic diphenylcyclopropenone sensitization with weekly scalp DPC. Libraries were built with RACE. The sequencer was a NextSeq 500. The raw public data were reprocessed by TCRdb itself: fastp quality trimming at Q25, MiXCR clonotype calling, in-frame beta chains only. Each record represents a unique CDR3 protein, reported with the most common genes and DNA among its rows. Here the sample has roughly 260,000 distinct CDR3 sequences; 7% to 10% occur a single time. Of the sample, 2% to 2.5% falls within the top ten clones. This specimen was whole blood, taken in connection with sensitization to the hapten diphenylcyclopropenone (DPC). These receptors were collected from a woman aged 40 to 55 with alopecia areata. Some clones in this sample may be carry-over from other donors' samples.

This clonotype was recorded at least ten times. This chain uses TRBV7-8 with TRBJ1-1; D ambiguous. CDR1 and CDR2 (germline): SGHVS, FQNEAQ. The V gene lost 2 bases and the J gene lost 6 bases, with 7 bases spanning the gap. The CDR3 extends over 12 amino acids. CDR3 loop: CASSLPLPEAFF. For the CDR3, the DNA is TGTGCCAGCAGCTTACCCCTTCCTGAAGCTTTCTTT.

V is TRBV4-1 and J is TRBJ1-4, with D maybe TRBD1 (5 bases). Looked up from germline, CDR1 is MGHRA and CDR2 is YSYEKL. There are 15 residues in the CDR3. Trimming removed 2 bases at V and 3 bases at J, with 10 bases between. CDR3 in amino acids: CASSQSRASNEKLFF. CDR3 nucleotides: TGCGCCAGCAGCCAAAGCAGGGCGTCTAATGAAAAACTGTTTTTT.

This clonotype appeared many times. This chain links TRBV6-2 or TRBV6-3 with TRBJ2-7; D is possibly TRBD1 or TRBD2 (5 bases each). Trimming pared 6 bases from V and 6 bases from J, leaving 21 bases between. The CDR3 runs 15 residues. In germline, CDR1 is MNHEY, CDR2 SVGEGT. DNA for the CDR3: TGTGCCAGCAGCCCGCCCCGGGACCAAAGGGCCGAGCAGTACTTC. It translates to CASSPPRDQRAEQYF.

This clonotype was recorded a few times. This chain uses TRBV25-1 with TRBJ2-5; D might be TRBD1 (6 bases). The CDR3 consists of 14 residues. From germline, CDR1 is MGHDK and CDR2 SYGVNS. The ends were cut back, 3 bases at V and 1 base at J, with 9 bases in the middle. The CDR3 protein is CASSDWTAQETQYF. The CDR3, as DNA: TGTGCCAGCAGTGACTGGACAGCCCAAGAGACCCAGTACTTC.

CDR3 sequence: CASSVALELAGENNEQFF. CDR3 in DNA: TGTGCCAGCAGCGTAGCCCTAGAACTAGCGGGAGAAAACAATGAGCAGTTCTTC. This chain connects TRBV9 to TRBJ2-1; TRBD2 matches 11 bases. V lost 0 bases to trimming and J lost 5 bases; unmatched junction nucleotides: 10. The CDR3 has 18 amino acids. CDR1 SGDLS and CDR2 YYNGEE come from the germline V gene.

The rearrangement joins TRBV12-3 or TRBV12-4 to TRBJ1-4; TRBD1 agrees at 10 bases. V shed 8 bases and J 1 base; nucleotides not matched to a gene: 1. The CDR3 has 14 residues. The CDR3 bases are TGTGCCAGCGGGGACAGGGGAACTAATGAAAAACTGTTTTTT. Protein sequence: CASGDRGTNEKLFF.

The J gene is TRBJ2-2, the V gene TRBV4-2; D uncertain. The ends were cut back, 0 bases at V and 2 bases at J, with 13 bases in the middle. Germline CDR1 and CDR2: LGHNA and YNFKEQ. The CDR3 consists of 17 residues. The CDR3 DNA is TGTGCCAGCAGCCAAGACCTGGCGACTTTTAACACCGGGGAGCTGTTTTTT. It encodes CASSQDLATFNTGELFF.

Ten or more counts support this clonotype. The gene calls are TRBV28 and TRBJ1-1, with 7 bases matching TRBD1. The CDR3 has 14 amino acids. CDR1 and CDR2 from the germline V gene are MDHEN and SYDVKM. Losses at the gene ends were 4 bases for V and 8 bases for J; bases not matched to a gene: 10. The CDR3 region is CASSSGQPGFEAFF. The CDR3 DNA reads TGTGCCAGCAGTTCGGGACAGCCCGGATTCGAAGCTTTCTTT.

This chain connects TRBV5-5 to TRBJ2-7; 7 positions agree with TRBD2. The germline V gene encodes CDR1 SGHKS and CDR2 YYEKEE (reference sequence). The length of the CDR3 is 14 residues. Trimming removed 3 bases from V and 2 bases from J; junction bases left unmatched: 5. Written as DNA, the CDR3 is TGTGCCAGCAGCTCCGCCGGGGGGACCTACGAGCAGTACTTC. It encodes CASSSAGGTYEQYF.

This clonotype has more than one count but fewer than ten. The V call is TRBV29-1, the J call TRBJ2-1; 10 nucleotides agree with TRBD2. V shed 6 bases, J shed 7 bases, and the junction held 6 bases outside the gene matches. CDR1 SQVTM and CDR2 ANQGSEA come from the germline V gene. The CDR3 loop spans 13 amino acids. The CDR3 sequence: CSVAGGPRNEQFF. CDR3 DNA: TGCAGCGTAGCGGGAGGGCCCAGGAATGAGCAGTTCTTC.

CDR3 region: CASRKGDRGHNEQFF. In nucleotides, the CDR3 is TGTGCCAGCAGGAAGGGGGACAGGGGCCACAATGAGCAGTTCTTC. The gene calls are TRBV28 and TRBJ2-1; TRBD1 matches 10 bases. This CDR3 is built from 15 residues. Unmatched junction bases numbered 7, after V lost 6 bases and J lost 5 bases. Looked up from germline, CDR1 is MDHEN and CDR2 is SYDVKM.

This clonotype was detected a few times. CDR3 in DNA: TGTGCCAGCAATCTAAGATCCAGATATAGCAATCAGCCCCAGCATTTT. It codes for CASNLRSRYSNQPQHF. V and J are TRBV28 and TRBJ1-5; D remains unclear. CDR1 is MDHEN and CDR2 is SYDVKM in the germline V gene. V lost 7 bases and J 0 bases, leaving 16 bases between the germline ends. This CDR3 is 16 amino acids long. Drawing the rest from reference TRBV28 and TRBJ1-5, the complete variable domain is DVKVTQSSRYLVKRTGEKVFLECVQDMDHENMFWYRQDPGLGLRLIYFSYDVKMKEKGDIPEGYSVSREKKERFSLILESASTNQTSMYLCASNLRSRYSNQPQHFGDGTRLSIL.

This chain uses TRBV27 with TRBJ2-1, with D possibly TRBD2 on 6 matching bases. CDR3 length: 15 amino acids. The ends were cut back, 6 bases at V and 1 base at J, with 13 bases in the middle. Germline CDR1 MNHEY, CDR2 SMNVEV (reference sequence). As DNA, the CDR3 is TGTGCCAGCAGAAGTTTCGGGACTTCCTACAATGAGCAGTTCTTC. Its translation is CASRSFGTSYNEQFF.

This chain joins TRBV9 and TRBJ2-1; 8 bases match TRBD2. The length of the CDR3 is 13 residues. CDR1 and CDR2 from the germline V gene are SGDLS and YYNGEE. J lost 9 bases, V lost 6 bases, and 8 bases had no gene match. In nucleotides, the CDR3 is TGTGCCAGCAACCGGGAGGGTGAGGGTGAGCAGTTCTTC. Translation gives CASNREGEGEQFF.

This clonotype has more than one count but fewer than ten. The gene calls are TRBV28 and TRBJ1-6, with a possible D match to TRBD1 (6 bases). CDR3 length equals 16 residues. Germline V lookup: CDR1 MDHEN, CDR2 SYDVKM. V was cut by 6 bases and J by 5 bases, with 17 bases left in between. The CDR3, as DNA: TGTGCCAGCAGCCCCTGGGGGCAGGGAGATAATTCACCCCTCCACTTT. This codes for CASSPWGQGDNSPLHF.

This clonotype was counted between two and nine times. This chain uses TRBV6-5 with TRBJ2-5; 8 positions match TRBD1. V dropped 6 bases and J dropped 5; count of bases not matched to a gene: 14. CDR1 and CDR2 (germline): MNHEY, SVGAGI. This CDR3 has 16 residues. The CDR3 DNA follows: TGTGCCAGCAGCCGACTGACAGGGGCCCCCAGCGAGACCCAGTACTTC. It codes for CASSRLTGAPSETQYF.

The CDR3 nucleotides are TGTGCCAGCAGCAACGGACAGGGGTCCTACAATGAGCAGTTCTTC. Residues: CASSNGQGSYNEQFF. This rearrangement joins TRBV7-9 to TRBJ2-1, with 9 positions matching TRBD1. Germline V gene data show CDR1 as SEHNR and CDR2 as FQNEAQ (reference sequence). The CDR3 extends over 15 amino acids. The ends lost 5 bases at V and 1 base at J; junction bases unmatched: 3.

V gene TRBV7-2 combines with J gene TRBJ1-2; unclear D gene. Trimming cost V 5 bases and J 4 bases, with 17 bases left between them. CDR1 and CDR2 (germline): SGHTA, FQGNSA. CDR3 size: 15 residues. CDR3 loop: CASSPAVRAPYGYTF. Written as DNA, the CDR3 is TGTGCCAGCAGCCCCGCGGTTCGGGCACCCTATGGCTACACCTTC.

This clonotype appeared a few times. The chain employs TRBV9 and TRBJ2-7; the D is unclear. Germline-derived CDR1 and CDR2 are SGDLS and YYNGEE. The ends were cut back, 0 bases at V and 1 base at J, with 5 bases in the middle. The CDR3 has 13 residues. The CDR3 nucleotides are TGTGCCAGCAGCGTAGACCAGTCCTACGAGCAGTACTTC. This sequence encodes CASSVDQSYEQYF.

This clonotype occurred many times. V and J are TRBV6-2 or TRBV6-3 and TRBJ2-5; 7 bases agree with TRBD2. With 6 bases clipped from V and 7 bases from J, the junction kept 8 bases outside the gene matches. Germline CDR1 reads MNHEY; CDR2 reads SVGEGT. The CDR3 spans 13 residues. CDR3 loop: CASRAGSPPTQYF. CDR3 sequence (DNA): TGTGCCAGCAGAGCGGGAAGCCCCCCGACCCAGTACTTC.

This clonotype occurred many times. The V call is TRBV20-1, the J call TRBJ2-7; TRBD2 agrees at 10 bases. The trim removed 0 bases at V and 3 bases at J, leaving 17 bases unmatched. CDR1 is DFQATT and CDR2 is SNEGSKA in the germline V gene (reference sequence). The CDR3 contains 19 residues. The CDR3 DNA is TGCAGTGCTAGAGATTTGATTTCCAGCGGGACTAGCGTGAGCTACGAGCAGTACTTC. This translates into CSARDLISSGTSVSYEQYF.

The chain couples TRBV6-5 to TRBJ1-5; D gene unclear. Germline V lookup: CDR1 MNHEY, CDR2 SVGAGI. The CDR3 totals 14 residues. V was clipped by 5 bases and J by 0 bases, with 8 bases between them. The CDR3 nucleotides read TGTGCCAGCAGTCGAGATTATAGCAATCAGCCCCAGCATTTT. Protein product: CASSRDYSNQPQHF.

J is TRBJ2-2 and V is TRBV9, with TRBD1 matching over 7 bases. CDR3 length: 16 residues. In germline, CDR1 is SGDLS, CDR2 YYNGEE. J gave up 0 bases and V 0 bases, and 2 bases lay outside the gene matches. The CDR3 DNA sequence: TGTGCCAGCAGCGTAGAGGGACAGACGAACACCGGGGAGCTGTTTTTT. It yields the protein CASSVEGQTNTGELFF.

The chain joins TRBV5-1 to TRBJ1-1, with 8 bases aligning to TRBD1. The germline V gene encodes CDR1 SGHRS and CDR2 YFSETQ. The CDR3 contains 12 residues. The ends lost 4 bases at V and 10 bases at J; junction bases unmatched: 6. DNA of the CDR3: TGCGCCAGCAGCCTCGGACAGGGAGGAGCTTTCTTT. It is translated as CASSLGQGGAFF.